This paragraph covers one TCR beta chain sequence. Its antigen is as yet unknown. This specimen belongs to a study of T-cell reconstitution after alpha-beta-depleted transplantation in children. The study, taken as a whole, reports: T-cell numbers and diversity, one year after transplant, stemmed largely from T cells that were newly produced. The high TCRbeta diversity at day 60 in some patients came from surviving recipient T cells and thymic progenitors. Several hundred expanded graft clones reportedly supplied alpha-beta T cells about two months after transplant.

CDR1 and CDR2 from the germline V gene are DFQATT and SNEGSKA (reference sequence). There are 15 residues in the CDR3. Trimming cost V 2 bases and J 4 bases; bases outside gene matches: 7. As it was prepared, the TCRbeta library received unique molecular identifiers. TCRdb re-called the PCR reads with MiXCR, one entry per CDR3 protein. The table has some 840,000 distinct CDR3 sequences, 15% to 20% seen once. V is TRBV20-1 and J is TRBJ2-3; 9 bases agree with TRBD2. This receptor was obtained from a male patient aged 5 to 17 who had a stem cell transplant for acute lymphoblastic leukemia, so the T cells may come from the graft donor. Sequencing was performed on PBMCs, mostly from graft donor cells, taken 360 days after TCRalphabeta/CD19-depleted stem cell transplant. This chain's CDR3 is CSARWVAGDPDTQYF. The CDR3, as DNA: TGCAGTGCTAGATGGGTAGCGGGAGACCCAGATACGCAGTATTTT.